The source of this T cell receptor (beta chain) is a study of blood T cell repertoires in COVID-19. The wider study: Sample material is recorded as cDNA or gDNA derived from T cells, B-cell-depleted T cells, or PBMCs.

Data came from immunoSEQ multiplex PCR; TCRdb stores just in-frame clones and leaves some out. The sample holds just under 350,000 clones, 85% to 90% seen once. Germline CDR1 and CDR2: SGHTA and FQGNSA. The V and J ends lost 4 bases and 2 bases respectively, with 15 bases between them. The length of the CDR3 is 16 residues. This TCR was recovered from a woman aged 45-65 years with COVID-19, enrolled during active disease. Sample: peripheral blood. V is TRBV7-2 and J is TRBJ2-4, with D hard to call. The CDR3 sequence: CASSSPTRRTKNIQYF. The CDR3 DNA sequence: TGTGCCAGCAGCTCTCCTACCCGGCGGACCAAAAACATTCAGTACTTC.